This T cell receptor (beta chain) was profiled in a study of CD8+ T cells in alopecia areata. Study-wide background: Treated patients were given oral tofacitinib, which was dosed at 5 to 10 mg twice daily. Tofacitinib dosing lasted 6 to 18 months, which was then followed by 6 months off drug. Broader study findings: Elevated clonality characterized lesional scalp relative to normal scalp, particularly in alopecia totalis/universalis. Sequenced scalp T cells also include alphabeta T cells resident in normal skin.

Researchers gathered lesional scalp punch biopsies and peripheral blood from patients with alopecia areata. Following RNA extraction, reverse transcription yielded cDNA that acted as the sequencing template. The data were produced by immunoSEQ multiplex PCR, yet TCRdb's version contains in-frame clones alone and is incomplete. The top ten clones hold about 7.3% of a sample with around 10,000 clones, roughly 59% of them seen once. On this clone: The antigen remains undetermined.

The germline CDR1 and CDR2 sequences are MNHEY and SVGAGI. The CDR3 contains 14 residues. The TCR was taken from a human donor with alopecia areata. The material sequenced was skin, taken at week 0. J is TRBJ2-5 and V is TRBV6-5, with D maybe TRBD1 (6 bases). The J call may be faulty, since TRBJ2-7 better matches the DNA end. Here the CDR3 DNA reads TGTGCCAGCAGCTTAACAGGACAGCACTACGAGCAGTACTTC. Its protein product is CASSLTGQHYEQYF.